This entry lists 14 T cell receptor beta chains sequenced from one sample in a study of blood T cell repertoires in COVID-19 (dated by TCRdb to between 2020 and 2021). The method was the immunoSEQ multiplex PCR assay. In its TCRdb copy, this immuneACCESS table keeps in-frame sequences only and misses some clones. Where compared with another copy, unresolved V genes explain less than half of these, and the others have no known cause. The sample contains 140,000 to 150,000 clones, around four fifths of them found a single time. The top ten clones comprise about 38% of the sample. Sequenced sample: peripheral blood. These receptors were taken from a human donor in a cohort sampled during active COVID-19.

CDR3 residues: CAWSGVGGQPQHF. CDR3 bases: TGTGCCTGGAGTGGAGTTGGAGGTCAGCCCCAGCATTTT. V is TRBV30 and J is TRBJ1-5; the D is unclear. CDR3 length: 13 amino acids. Trimming removed 1 base at V and 6 bases at J, with 10 bases between. Germline loops: CDR1 GTSNPN, CDR2 SVGIG (reference sequence).

CDR3 bases: TGCGCCAGCAGCTACCGGACAGTTGGGGCCAACGTCCTGACTTTC. Its protein is CASSYRTVGANVLTF. This sequence joins TRBV5-1 and TRBJ2-6, with a possible D match to TRBD1 (6 bases). Per the germline V gene, CDR1 is SGHRS and CDR2 is YFSETQ. Between the trimmed V and J ends, which lost 3 bases and 3 bases, there was a span of 10 bases. The CDR3 loop spans 15 amino acids.

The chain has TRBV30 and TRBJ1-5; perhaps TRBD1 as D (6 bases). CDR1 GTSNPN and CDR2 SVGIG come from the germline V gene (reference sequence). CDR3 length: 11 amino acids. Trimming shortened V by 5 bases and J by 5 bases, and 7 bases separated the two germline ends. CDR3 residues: CAWGQYQPQHF. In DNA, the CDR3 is TGTGCCTGGGGACAGTATCAGCCCCAGCATTTT.

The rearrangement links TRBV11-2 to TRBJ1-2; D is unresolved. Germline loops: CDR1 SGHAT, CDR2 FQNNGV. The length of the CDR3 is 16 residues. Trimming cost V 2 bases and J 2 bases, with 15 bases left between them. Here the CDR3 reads CASSLTAAQRNYGYTF. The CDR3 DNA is TGTGCCAGCAGCTTAACAGCGGCGCAGCGGAACTATGGCTACACCTTC. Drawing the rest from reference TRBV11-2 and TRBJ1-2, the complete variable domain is EAGVAQSPRYKIIEKRQSVAFWCNPISGHATLYWYQQILGQGPKLLIQFQNNGVVDDSQLPKDRFSAERLKGVDSTLKIQPAKLEDSAVYLCASSLTAAQRNYGYTFGSGTRLTVV.

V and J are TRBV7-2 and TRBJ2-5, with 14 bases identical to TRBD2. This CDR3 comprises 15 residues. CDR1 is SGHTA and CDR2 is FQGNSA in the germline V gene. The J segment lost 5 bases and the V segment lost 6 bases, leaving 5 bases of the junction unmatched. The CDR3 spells CASRLGLAGVETQYF. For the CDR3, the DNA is TGTGCCAGCAGACTGGGACTAGCGGGGGTGGAGACCCAGTACTTC.

CDR3 nucleotide sequence: TGTGCCAGCAGTTACGAGGGGACTTGGAACACCGGGGAGCTGTTTTTT. Amino acid sequence: CASSYEGTWNTGELFF. The rearrangement joins TRBV6-5 to TRBJ2-2; D might be TRBD2 (6 bases). Between the trimmed V and J ends, which lost 2 bases and 1 base, there was a span of 11 bases. Per germline, CDR1 MNHEY and CDR2 SVGAGI. This CDR3 is 16 amino acids long.

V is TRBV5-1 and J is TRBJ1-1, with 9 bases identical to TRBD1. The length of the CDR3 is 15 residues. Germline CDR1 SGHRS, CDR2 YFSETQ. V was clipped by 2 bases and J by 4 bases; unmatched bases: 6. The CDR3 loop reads CASSLQGQGPTEAFF. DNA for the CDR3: TGCGCCAGCAGCTTACAGGGACAGGGACCCACTGAAGCTTTCTTT.

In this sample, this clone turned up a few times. CDR3 amino acids: CAISETNRQGGYTF. CDR3 sequence (DNA): TGTGCCATCAGTGAGACCAATAGACAGGGTGGCTACACCTTC. V and J are TRBV10-3 and TRBJ1-2, with 7 nucleotides matching TRBD1. This CDR3 region has 14 residues. Germline-derived CDR1 and CDR2 are ENHRY and SYGVKD. V was clipped by 2 bases and J by 7 bases; unmatched bases: 7.

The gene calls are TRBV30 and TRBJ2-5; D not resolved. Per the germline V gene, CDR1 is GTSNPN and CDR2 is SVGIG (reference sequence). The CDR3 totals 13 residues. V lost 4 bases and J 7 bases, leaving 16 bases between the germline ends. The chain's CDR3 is CAWTTRPKVTQYF. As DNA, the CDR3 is TGTGCCTGGACGACAAGACCGAAGGTGACCCAGTACTTC.

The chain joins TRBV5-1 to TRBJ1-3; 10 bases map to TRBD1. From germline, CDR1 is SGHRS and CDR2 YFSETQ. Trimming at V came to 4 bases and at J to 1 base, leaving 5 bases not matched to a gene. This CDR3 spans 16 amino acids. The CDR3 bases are TGCGCCAGCAGCATGACAGGGGGCTTTTCTGGAAACACCATATATTTT. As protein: CASSMTGGFSGNTIYF.

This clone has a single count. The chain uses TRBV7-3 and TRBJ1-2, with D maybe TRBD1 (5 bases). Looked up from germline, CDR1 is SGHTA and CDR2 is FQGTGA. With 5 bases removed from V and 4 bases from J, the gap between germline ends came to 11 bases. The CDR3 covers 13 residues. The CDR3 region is CASSDDSLYGYTF. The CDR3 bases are TGTGCCAGCAGCGACGACAGCCTCTATGGCTACACCTTC.

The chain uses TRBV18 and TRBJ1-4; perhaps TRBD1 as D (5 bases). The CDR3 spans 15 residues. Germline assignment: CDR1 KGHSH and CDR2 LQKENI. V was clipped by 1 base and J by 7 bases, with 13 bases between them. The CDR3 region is CASSPRGVPSEKLFF. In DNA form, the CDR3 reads TGTGCCAGCTCACCACGGGGGGTACCCAGTGAAAAACTGTTTTTT.

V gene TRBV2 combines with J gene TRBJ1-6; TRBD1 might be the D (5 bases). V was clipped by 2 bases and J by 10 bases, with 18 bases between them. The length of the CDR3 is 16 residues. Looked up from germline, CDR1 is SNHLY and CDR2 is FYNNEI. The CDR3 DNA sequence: TGTGCCAGCAGTGAATTGGACACCGCTCTGCCCTCACCCCTCCACTTT. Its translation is CASSELDTALPSPLHF.

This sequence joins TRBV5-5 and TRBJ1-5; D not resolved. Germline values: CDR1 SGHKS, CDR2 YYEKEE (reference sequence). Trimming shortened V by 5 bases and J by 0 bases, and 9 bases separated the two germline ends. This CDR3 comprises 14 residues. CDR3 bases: TGTGCCAGCAGTTTTGAGGGTAGCAATCAGCCCCAGCATTTT. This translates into CASSFEGSNQPQHF.